These 12 T cell receptor beta chains came from one sample sequenced in a study of control samples from healthy donors and cancer patients. The data were produced by immunoSEQ multiplex PCR, yet TCRdb's version contains in-frame clones alone and is incomplete. The sample holds more than 75,000 clones; roughly 84% are singletons and the top ten take under 50%. Material: PBMCs. The receptors originated from a man between 65 and 85 years old with lung cancer.

The chain has TRBV4-3 and TRBJ2-4, with 8 bases that match TRBD2. The germline gives CDR1 LGHNA, CDR2 YSLEER. The CDR3 has 17 residues. J gave up 1 base and V 4 bases, and 9 bases lay outside the gene matches. CDR3 coding DNA: TGCGCCAGCAGCCCAGAAGGACTAGCCCCGGCCAAAAACATTCAGTACTTC. It translates to CASSPEGLAPAKNIQYF.

The V gene is TRBV6-5, the J gene TRBJ1-3, with D possibly TRBD1 on 5 matching bases. The CDR3 is made up of 15 amino acids. Germline CDR1 reads MNHEY; CDR2 reads SVGAGI. Trimming took 6 bases from V and 8 from J, leaving 20 bases between them. The CDR3, as DNA: TGTGCCAGCAGCCCCAATTGGGGGGAACGGGACACCATATATTTT. Residues: CASSPNWGERDTIYF.

The genes are TRBV5-1 and TRBJ2-4; perhaps TRBD2 as D (6 bases). V was cut by 1 base and J by 1 base, with 18 bases left in between. CDR3 length equals 18 residues. Germline V CDR1 and CDR2: SGHRS, YFSETQ. The CDR3 nucleotides are TGCGCCAGCAGCTTGAGGAGGGGCGCGGGTTTCGCCAAAAACATTCAGTACTTC. Translation: CASSLRRGAGFAKNIQYF.

This chain joins TRBV6-5 and TRBJ1-3; the D is unclear. V lost 10 bases to trimming and J lost 2 bases, with 12 bases between them. The CDR3 consists of 13 residues. The germline V gene encodes CDR1 MNHEY and CDR2 SVGAGI. The CDR3 coding sequence is TGTGCCACAGCCAGTCCCGCTGGAAACACCATATATTTT. Amino acid sequence: CATASPAGNTIYF.

The V call is TRBV12-3 or TRBV12-4, the J call TRBJ1-5; the D gene is possibly TRBD1 (5 bases). V lost 3 bases, J lost 4 bases, and 7 bases lay in between. This CDR3 has 13 residues. CDR3 coding DNA: TGTGCCAGCAGTTTCGGGGGTAATCAGCCCCAGCATTTT. This encodes CASSFGGNQPQHF.

This rearrangement joins TRBV12-5 to TRBJ1-1; the D gene is possibly TRBD1 (6 bases). This CDR3 is built from 13 residues. The V end lost 6 bases, the J end lost 1 base, and 9 bases lay between the germline ends. Germline V gene data show CDR1 as LGHNT and CDR2 as FRNRAP. CDR3 DNA sequence: TGTGCTAGTGGGATGACAGGGAACACTGAAGCTTTCTTT. The encoded protein is CASGMTGNTEAFF.

CDR3 bases: TGTGCCAGTCACCCCTGGGGGACCACAGATACGCAGTATTTT. It specifies CASHPWGTTDTQYF. V gene TRBV5-4 combines with J gene TRBJ2-3; D tentatively reads TRBD1 or TRBD2 (5 bases each). CDR1 is SGHNT and CDR2 is YYREEE in the germline V gene (reference sequence). The CDR3 has 14 amino acids. V shed 8 bases and J shed 2 bases, with 15 bases lying between them.

J is TRBJ2-1 and V is TRBV19; a weak D match, TRBD1 (6 bases). Trimming shortened V by 7 bases and J by 6 bases, and 13 bases separated the two germline ends. The CDR3 spans 13 residues. Germline values: CDR1 LNHDA, CDR2 SQIVND (reference sequence). The CDR3 here is CASIKQGVNEQFF. CDR3 DNA: TGTGCCAGTATCAAACAGGGTGTCAATGAGCAGTTCTTC.

Only one count was recorded for this clone. The chain joins TRBV2 to TRBJ2-1, with 10 bases that match TRBD1. Germline trimming cut 3 bases from V and 6 bases from J; bases unmatched to any gene: 5. The CDR3 spans 15 residues. Germline values: CDR1 SNHLY, CDR2 FYNNEI. The CDR3: CASSDLGQGSNEQFF. The CDR3 DNA follows: TGTGCCAGCAGTGACCTGGGACAGGGGTCCAATGAGCAGTTCTTC.

The rearrangement uses TRBV30 and TRBJ1-2; D may be TRBD1 (6 bases). The CDR3 has 13 residues. CDR1 and CDR2 (germline): GTSNPN, SVGIG (reference sequence). Trimming left V 2 bases short and J 4 bases short, with 11 bases between. CDR3 loop: CAWSRRGAYGYTF. CDR3 bases: TGTGCCTGGAGTCGCAGGGGCGCCTATGGCTACACCTTC.

For this clone: A junction end diverges from the germline sequence, so it may reflect a read error. J is TRBJ2-3 and V is TRBV24-1, with 10 bases fitting TRBD2. The CDR3 spans 15 residues. The germline V gene has CDR1 KGHDR and CDR2 SFDVKD. The DNA for the CDR3 is TGTGCCACCAGCGATTTAACTAGCGGGGCAGGTACGCAGTATTTT. Translated: CATSDLTSGAGTQYF.

The V call is TRBV20-1, the J call TRBJ2-2, with D perhaps being TRBD1 or TRBD2 (6 bases each). V was shortened by 3 bases and J by 6 bases, with 11 bases between the two germline ends. This CDR3 spans 13 amino acids. Per germline, CDR1 DFQATT and CDR2 SNEGSKA (reference sequence). The CDR3: CSASPRGAGELFF. The DNA for the CDR3 is TGCAGTGCTAGTCCTAGGGGGGCCGGGGAGCTGTTTTTT.